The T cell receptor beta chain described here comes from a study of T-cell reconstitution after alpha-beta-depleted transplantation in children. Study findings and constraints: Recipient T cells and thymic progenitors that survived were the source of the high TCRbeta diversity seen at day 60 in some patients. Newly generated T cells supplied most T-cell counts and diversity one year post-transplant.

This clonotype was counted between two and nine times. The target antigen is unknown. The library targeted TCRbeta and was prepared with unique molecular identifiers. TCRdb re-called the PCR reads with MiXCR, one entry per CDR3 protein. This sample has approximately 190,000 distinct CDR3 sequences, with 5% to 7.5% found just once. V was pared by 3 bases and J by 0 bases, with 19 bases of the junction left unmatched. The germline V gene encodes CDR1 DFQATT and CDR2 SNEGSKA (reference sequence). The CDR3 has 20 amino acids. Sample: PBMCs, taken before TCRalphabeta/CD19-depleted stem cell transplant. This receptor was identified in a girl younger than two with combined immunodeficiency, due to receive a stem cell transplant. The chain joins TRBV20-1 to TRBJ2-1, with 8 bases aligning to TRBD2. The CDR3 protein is CSASSQDTSGPQHSYNEQFF. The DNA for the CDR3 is TGCAGTGCTAGCTCTCAGGATACTAGCGGACCCCAACACTCCTACAATGAGCAGTTCTTC.